This T cell receptor beta chain was captured in a study of blood T cell repertoires in COVID-19. The CDR3 loop spans 13 amino acids. Trimming stripped 4 bases from V and 7 bases from J, with 14 bases between. Per the germline V gene, CDR1 is SGHRS and CDR2 is YFSETQ. Original methodology: Reference gene primers were amplified, and this amplification served to estimate nucleated cell counts. Some clones are missing from TCRdb's copy, which holds only in-frame ones; the method was immunoSEQ multiplex PCR. V and J calls and clone size are those listed in that table; D and trimming were worked out from the DNA. This sample yields 270,000 or so clones, of which roughly nine tenths are seen a single time; approximately 10% belongs to the top ten.

Sequencing was performed on peripheral blood. The genes are TRBV5-1 and TRBJ1-2, with a tentative D call TRBD1 (5 bases). This clonotype originated in a woman aged 25 to 45 with COVID-19, enrolled during active disease. CDR3 nucleotides: TGCGCCAGCAGCGATACTCCAGGGTTTGGCTACACCTTC. It translates to CASSDTPGFGYTF.